This T cell receptor beta chain was captured by sequencing in a study of T-cell memory formation after mild COVID-19. Study-wide context: For the most part, TCR clusters were specific to one donor.

Points from the study as a whole: Still unconfirmed is whether the second-wave clones peaking on day 37 recognized SARS-CoV-2. A balance of CD4 and CD8 characterized clones contracting day 15 to 85, whereas later expanders leaned CD4+. Contracting CD4+ clones were located mainly in CM and EM, and CD8+ clones in EMRA.

Note on this clonotype: Antigen: not known.

V lost 4 bases, J lost 3 bases, and 16 bases lay in between. CDR3 length: 15 residues. Germline assignment: CDR1 DFQATT and CDR2 SNEGSKA (reference sequence). TCRdb analysed the 5' RACE reads with MiXCR anew, one entry per CDR3 protein. The sample holds 250,000 or so distinct CDR3 sequences; roughly 18% are singletons and the top ten take more than 20%. The chain combines TRBV20-1 with TRBJ1-5; D ambiguous. The source of this sequence is a man in his late teens or twenties who had mild COVID-19 (a few samples of this study predate the infection). Cell type and time point are not known. Sequenced sample: PBMCs or a T cell subset sorted from them (not recorded which). CDR3 protein: CSAMALGELNQPQHF. The CDR3, as DNA: TGCAGTGCTATGGCGCTCGGGGAGCTCAATCAGCCCCAGCATTTT.